This T cell receptor beta chain was sequenced in a study of neoadjuvant anti-PD-1 for oral cavity cancer. Study as a whole: Patients mostly received three to four biweekly nivolumab doses at 3 mg/kg before surgery.

Noted time point: after neoadjuvant nivolumab, at surgical resection. The germline gives CDR1 GTSNPN, CDR2 SVGIG (reference sequence). This CDR3 spans 17 amino acids. V dropped 0 bases and J dropped 4; count of bases not matched to a gene: 13. Libraries were prepared by immunoSEQ multiplex PCR; TCRdb keeps only in-frame clonotypes and omits some of them. The sample yields 20,000 to 30,000 clones, approximately 26% seen once. Sequenced material: tumor tissue, taken after nivolumab (anti-PD-1) treatment. The chain uses TRBV30 and TRBJ2-7, with 9 bases lining up with TRBD1. The sequence was obtained from a person between 40 and 80 years old with oral cavity squamous cell carcinoma. The chain's CDR3 is CAWSVKGVDRGLYEQYF. The DNA for the CDR3 is TGTGCCTGGAGTGTAAAGGGCGTCGACAGGGGGTTGTACGAGCAGTACTTC. Using reference TRBV30 and TRBJ2-7 for the parts outside the CDR3, the full variable domain is SQTIHQWPATLVQPVGSPLSLECTVEGTSNPNLYWYRQAAGRGLQLLFYSVGIGQISSEVPQNLSASRPQDRQFILSSKKLLLSDSGFYLCAWSVKGVDRGLYEQYFGPGTRLTVT.